Here is one T cell receptor beta chain with its context. These data originate in a study of shared clonotypes between healthy human individuals. Sequenced by immunoSEQ multiplex PCR; TCRdb stores in-frame clones only, minus some. This table has over 700,000 clones, approximately 72% appearing once. The CDR3 is made up of 14 amino acids. CDR1 SGHAT and CDR2 FQNNGV come from the germline V gene. Germline trimming cut 5 bases from V and 5 bases from J; bases unmatched to any gene: 6. Material for sequencing was memory CD4+ T cells sorted from blood. Subset meaning: CD45RA-negative fraction. The chain combines TRBV11-2 with TRBJ2-5; 9 bases match TRBD1. This TCR was recovered from a woman aged 25 to 45 in good health. The CDR3 DNA reads TGTGCCAGCAGCCGAACAGGGGGCAGGGAGACCCAGTACTTC. Its translation: CASSRTGGRETQYF.